The 3 T cell receptor beta chains below all came from one sample that was sequenced in a study of blood T cell repertoires in COVID-19. Produced via immunoSEQ multiplex PCR; TCRdb's table is partial and in-frame only. The sample shows about 140,000 clones, roughly 80% of them seen only once. Sequenced sample: peripheral blood. Every receptor here comes from a man between 70 and 80 years old who had recovered from COVID-19.

The chain is built from TRBV5-1 and TRBJ2-3, with D maybe TRBD1 (6 bases). Trimming took off 1 base at V and 7 bases at J, with 10 bases between the two ends. CDR3 size: 13 residues. The germline V gene has CDR1 SGHRS and CDR2 YFSETQ. The CDR3 loop is CASSLQGMNTQYF. For the CDR3, the DNA is TGCGCCAGCAGCTTGCAGGGGATGAATACGCAGTATTTT.

The CDR3 reads CASSVGTYNEQFF. The CDR3 coding sequence is TGTGCCAGCAGCGTCGGGACTTACAATGAGCAGTTCTTC. The chain is built from TRBV7-3 and TRBJ2-1, with D possibly TRBD2 on 6 matching bases. This CDR3 is built from 13 residues. CDR1 and CDR2 (germline): SGHTA, FQGTGA. Trimming took 5 bases from V and 4 from J, leaving 9 bases between them.

The chain has TRBV11-2 and TRBJ1-3, with 9 bases that match TRBD1. Germline trimming cut 5 bases from V and 4 bases from J; bases unmatched to any gene: 0. CDR3 length: 13 residues. The germline V gene has CDR1 SGHAT and CDR2 FQNNGV. The CDR3, as DNA: TGTGCCAGCAGCGGGACAGGGGGAAACACCATATATTTT. Translation: CASSGTGGNTIYF.